This TCR beta chain appears in the sequencing data of a study of Graves' ophthalmopathy and Graves' hyperthyroidism. Amplified material comprised TCR beta CDR3 regions derived from RNA transcripts. HTBI primers served in a first-round RT-PCR, which a second-round multiplex PCR followed. TCRdb independently ran MiXCR on the multiplex PCR reads; one entry per CDR3 protein. The table shows roughly 700,000 distinct CDR3 sequences, with 40% occurring only once. The germline V gene encodes CDR1 MGHDK and CDR2 SYGVNS. The V gene end was trimmed by 6 bases and the J gene end by 4 bases; junction bases not matched to a gene: 12. CDR3 size: 16 residues.

The chain combines TRBV25-1 with TRBJ1-2, with TRBD1 identical over 9 bases. The receptor was isolated from an adult man with Graves' ophthalmopathy. Source material: peripheral blood. CDR3 residues: CASRSTTGGASYGYTF. CDR3 DNA sequence: TGTGCCAGCAGAAGCACTACAGGGGGCGCTTCCTATGGCTACACCTTC.